Listed below are T cell receptor beta chains from one sample, sequenced in a study of T-cell memory formation after mild COVID-19. TCRdb passed the 5' RACE reads through MiXCR, listing each CDR3 protein once. The sample carries about 350,000 distinct CDR3 sequences, 20% recorded once. Sequenced: PBMCs or a T cell subset sorted from them (not recorded which). These receptors were obtained from a man aged 18-30 years who had mild COVID-19 (a few samples of this study predate the infection). Cell type and time point are not known. Both conserved end residues are part of each CDR3. Each record gives: V gene, clone size, D gene, J gene, CDR3 protein, CDR3 DNA. D genes are given only for firm matches. A row's size may be missing; if present it is once, few, many or a size class.

v_call: TRBV20-1; clone_size: few; d_call: TRBD2; j_call: TRBJ2-5; cdr3_aa: CSAYYGGAETQYF; cdr3_nt: TGCAGTGCTTATTACGGGGGGGCGGAGACCCAGTACTTC
v_call: TRBV5-6; clone_size: -; d_call: -; j_call: TRBJ2-1; cdr3_aa: CASSYLTSGDNNEQFF; cdr3_nt: TGTGCCAGCAGCTATCTAACAAGCGGGGACAACAATGAGCAGTTCTTC
v_call: TRBV7-2; clone_size: few; d_call: -; j_call: TRBJ1-2; cdr3_aa: CASSSTDRSNYGYTF; cdr3_nt: TGTGCCAGCAGCTCAACAGACAGATCTAACTATGGCTACACCTTC
v_call: TRBV12-3/TRBV12-4; clone_size: few; d_call: -; j_call: TRBJ2-3; cdr3_aa: CASSLMTADTQYF; cdr3_nt: TGTGCCAGCAGTTTAATGACGGCAGATACGCAGTATTTT
v_call: TRBV7-2; clone_size: many; d_call: TRBD1; j_call: TRBJ1-1; cdr3_aa: CASSRQGNTEAFF; cdr3_nt: TGTGCCAGCAGCCGACAGGGGAACACTGAAGCTTTCTTT
v_call: TRBV7-9; clone_size: few; d_call: -; j_call: TRBJ1-1; cdr3_aa: CASSFGGATEAFF; cdr3_nt: TGTGCCAGCAGCTTTGGGGGCGCCACTGAAGCTTTCTTT
v_call: TRBV7-2; clone_size: -; d_call: -; j_call: TRBJ2-5; cdr3_aa: CASSLAPGPETQYF; cdr3_nt: TGTGCCAGCAGCTTAGCGCCAGGGCCTGAGACCCAGTACTTC
v_call: TRBV30; clone_size: -; d_call: -; j_call: TRBJ2-6; cdr3_aa: CAWGFSGANVLTF; cdr3_nt: TGTGCCTGGGGGTTCTCTGGGGCCAACGTCCTGACTTTC
v_call: TRBV7-9; clone_size: -; d_call: TRBD1; j_call: TRBJ2-5; cdr3_aa: CASSFTIRGLETQYF; cdr3_nt: TGTGCCAGCAGCTTCACGATCAGGGGGCTGGAGACCCAGTACTTC
v_call: TRBV5-8; clone_size: many; d_call: TRBD1; j_call: TRBJ1-1; cdr3_aa: CASSSGGGDTEAFF; cdr3_nt: TGTGCCAGCAGCTCAGGGGGTGGGGACACTGAAGCTTTCTTT
v_call: TRBV4-1; clone_size: -; d_call: TRBD2; j_call: TRBJ2-1; cdr3_aa: CASSQQLLAGVYNEQFF; cdr3_nt: TGCGCCAGCAGCCAGCAACTTCTAGCGGGGGTATACAATGAGCAGTTCTTC
v_call: TRBV4-2; clone_size: once; d_call: -; j_call: TRBJ2-7; cdr3_aa: CASSQPGTEYEQYF; cdr3_nt: TGTGCCAGCAGCCAGCCTGGGACGGAATACGAGCAGTACTTC
v_call: TRBV18; clone_size: few; d_call: -; j_call: TRBJ2-7; cdr3_aa: CASSPPGVRSHEQYF; cdr3_nt: TGTGCCAGCTCACCACCGGGGGTCCGGTCCCACGAGCAGTACTTC
v_call: TRBV7-2; clone_size: -; d_call: TRBD2; j_call: TRBJ2-7; cdr3_aa: CASSLLAGVRNEQYF; cdr3_nt: TGTGCCAGCAGTCTCTTAGCGGGGGTTAGAAACGAGCAGTACTTC
v_call: TRBV5-1; clone_size: few; d_call: -; j_call: TRBJ1-2; cdr3_aa: CASRAGTPSYGYTF; cdr3_nt: TGCGCCAGCAGGGCCGGGACACCCTCTTATGGCTACACCTTC
v_call: TRBV9; clone_size: -; d_call: -; j_call: TRBJ2-1; cdr3_aa: CASSVECTVNEQFF; cdr3_nt: TGTGCCAGCAGCGTAGAGTGCACAGTGAATGAGCAGTTCTTC
v_call: TRBV20-1; clone_size: few; d_call: -; j_call: TRBJ1-1; cdr3_aa: CSAAPTKNTEAFF; cdr3_nt: TGCAGTGCTGCCCCGACGAAGAACACTGAAGCTTTCTTT
v_call: TRBV20-1; clone_size: -; d_call: -; j_call: TRBJ1-1; cdr3_aa: CSAQAGRATEAFF; cdr3_nt: TGCAGTGCTCAGGCAGGGAGGGCCACTGAAGCTTTCTTT
v_call: TRBV29-1; clone_size: few; d_call: TRBD1; j_call: TRBJ1-5; cdr3_aa: CSVGQGATQHF; cdr3_nt: TGCAGCGTTGGACAGGGGGCAACCCAGCATTTT
v_call: TRBV29-1; clone_size: -; d_call: -; j_call: TRBJ2-5; cdr3_aa: CSVKGRPKETQYF; cdr3_nt: TGCAGCGTTAAAGGACGGCCCAAAGAGACCCAGTACTTC
v_call: TRBV12-3/TRBV12-4; clone_size: few; d_call: -; j_call: TRBJ1-3; cdr3_aa: CASSDSSGNTIYF; cdr3_nt: TGTGCCAGCAGTGACAGCTCTGGAAACACCATATATTTT
v_call: TRBV27; clone_size: few; d_call: TRBD1; j_call: TRBJ2-7; cdr3_aa: CASRRPGQGYEQYF; cdr3_nt: TGTGCCAGCAGGCGTCCCGGACAGGGCTACGAGCAGTACTTC
v_call: TRBV6-4; clone_size: medium-sized; d_call: TRBD2; j_call: TRBJ2-1; cdr3_aa: CASSEAGGSYNEQFF; cdr3_nt: TGTGCCAGCAGTGAAGCGGGGGGCTCCTACAATGAGCAGTTCTTC
v_call: TRBV20-1; clone_size: few; d_call: TRBD1; j_call: TRBJ1-4; cdr3_aa: CSARDRGGEKLFF; cdr3_nt: TGCAGTGCCAGGGACAGGGGTGGCGAAAAACTGTTTTTT
v_call: TRBV5-1; clone_size: many; d_call: -; j_call: TRBJ1-4; cdr3_aa: CASSLTTENEKLFF; cdr3_nt: TGCGCCAGCAGCTTGACGACGGAGAACGAAAAACTGTTTTTT
v_call: TRBV5-1; clone_size: -; d_call: -; j_call: TRBJ2-1; cdr3_aa: CASSLALPNEQFF; cdr3_nt: TGCGCCAGCAGCTTGGCACTCCCCAATGAGCAGTTCTTC
v_call: TRBV4-3; clone_size: -; d_call: -; j_call: TRBJ1-2; cdr3_aa: CASSQPGQSLYGYTF; cdr3_nt: TGCGCCAGCAGCCAACCCGGACAGTCCCTATATGGCTACACCTTC
v_call: TRBV15; clone_size: -; d_call: -; j_call: TRBJ2-1; cdr3_aa: CATSSPSSDNEQFF; cdr3_nt: TGTGCCACCAGCAGCCCTTCTAGCGACAATGAGCAGTTCTTC
v_call: TRBV21-1; clone_size: -; d_call: -; j_call: TRBJ1-2; cdr3_aa: CASRGWLGDYGYTF; cdr3_nt: TGTGCCAGCAGGGGATGGCTCGGGGACTATGGCTACACCTTC
v_call: TRBV15; clone_size: -; d_call: -; j_call: TRBJ2-5; cdr3_aa: CATSPRGQTQYF; cdr3_nt: TGTGCCACCAGCCCGAGAGGACAGACCCAGTACTTC
v_call: TRBV4-3; clone_size: -; d_call: -; j_call: TRBJ1-6; cdr3_aa: CASSQESDNSPLHF; cdr3_nt: TGCGCCAGCAGCCAAGAGTCCGATAATTCACCCCTCCACTTT
v_call: TRBV7-8; clone_size: -; d_call: -; j_call: TRBJ2-2; cdr3_aa: CASSLLGTANTGELFF; cdr3_nt: TGTGCCAGCAGCTTACTCGGGACTGCGAACACCGGGGAGCTGTTTTTT
v_call: TRBV7-2; clone_size: many; d_call: -; j_call: TRBJ2-4; cdr3_aa: CASSLAAGVDIQYF; cdr3_nt: TGTGCCAGCAGCTTAGCCGCAGGGGTGGACATTCAGTACTTC
v_call: TRBV13; clone_size: few; d_call: -; j_call: TRBJ2-3; cdr3_aa: CASKRRGTDTQYF; cdr3_nt: TGTGCCAGTAAGCGGAGAGGCACAGATACGCAGTATTTT
v_call: TRBV9; clone_size: -; d_call: -; j_call: TRBJ2-3; cdr3_aa: CASTNSFATDTQYF; cdr3_nt: TGTGCCAGCACCAACTCCTTTGCGACAGATACGCAGTATTTT